This TCR beta chain is from a study of cytomegalovirus exposure and HLA in healthy donors. The V gene lost 1 base and the J gene lost 5 bases, with 11 bases spanning the gap. The CDR3 covers 13 residues. Germline V CDR1 and CDR2: SQVTM, ANQGSEA. About this clone: Its target is unknown.

It was with 60 Vbeta and 13 Jbeta primers that the PCR ran. TCRdb's copy holds only in-frame clones and misses some; the assay was immunoSEQ multiplex PCR. The sample has some 160,000 clones, 70% to 85% seen once. Findings and limits, study-wide: CMV serostatus was the sole immune exposure data available.

This sequence joins TRBV29-1 and TRBJ2-5, with a tentative D call TRBD1 (5 bases). The sequenced sample consisted of PBMCs. The origin of this receptor is a woman aged 25 to 39 in good health and CMV-seronegative. In DNA form, the CDR3 reads TGCAGCGTTGAAGGCCAGGGCAGGGAGACCCAGTACTTC. Encoded protein: CSVEGQGRETQYF. Full variable domain (rest looked up from reference TRBV29-1 and TRBJ2-5): SAVISQKPSRDICQRGTSLTIQCQVDSQVTMMFWYRQQPGQSLTLIATANQGSEATYESGFVIDKFPISRPNLTFSTLTVSNMSPEDSSIYLCSVEGQGRETQYFGPGTRLLVL.